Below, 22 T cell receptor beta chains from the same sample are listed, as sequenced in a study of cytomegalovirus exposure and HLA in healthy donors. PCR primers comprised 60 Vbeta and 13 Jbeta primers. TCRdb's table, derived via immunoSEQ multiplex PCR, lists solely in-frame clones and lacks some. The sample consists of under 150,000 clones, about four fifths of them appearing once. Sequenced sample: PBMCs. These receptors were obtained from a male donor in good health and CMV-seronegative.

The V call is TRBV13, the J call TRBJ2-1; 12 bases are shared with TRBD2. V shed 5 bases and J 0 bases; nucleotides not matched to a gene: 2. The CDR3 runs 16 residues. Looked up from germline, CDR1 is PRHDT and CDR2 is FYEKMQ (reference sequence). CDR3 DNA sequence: TGTGCCAGCAGCGCGGGACTAGCGGGCTCCTACAATGAGCAGTTCTTC. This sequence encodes CASSAGLAGSYNEQFF.

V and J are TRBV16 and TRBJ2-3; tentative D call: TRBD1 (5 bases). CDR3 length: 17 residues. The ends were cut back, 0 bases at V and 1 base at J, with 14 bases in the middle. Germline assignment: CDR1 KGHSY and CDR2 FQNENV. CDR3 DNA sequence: TGTGCCAGCAGCCAATCGACCGTTCCCAGGGGCACAGATACGCAGTATTTT. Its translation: CASSQSTVPRGTDTQYF. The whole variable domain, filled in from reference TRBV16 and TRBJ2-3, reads GEEVAQTPKHLVRGEGQKAKLYCAPIKGHSYVFWYQQVLKNEFKFLISFQNENVFDETGMPKERFSAKCLPNSPCSLEIQATKLEDSAVYFCASSQSTVPRGTDTQYFGPGTRLTVL.

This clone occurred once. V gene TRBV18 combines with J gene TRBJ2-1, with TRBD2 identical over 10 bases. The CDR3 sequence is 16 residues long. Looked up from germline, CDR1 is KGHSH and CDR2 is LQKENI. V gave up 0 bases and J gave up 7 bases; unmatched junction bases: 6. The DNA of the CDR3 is TGTGCCAGCTCACCACCAGTAATAGCGGGGGGTAATGAGCAGTTCTTC. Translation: CASSPPVIAGGNEQFF. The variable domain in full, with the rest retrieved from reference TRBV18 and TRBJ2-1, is NAGVMQNPRHLVRRRGQEARLRCSPMKGHSHVYWYRQLPEEGLKFMVYLQKENIIDESGMPKERFSAEFPKEGPSILRIQQVVRGDSAAYFCASSPPVIAGGNEQFFGPGTRLTVL.

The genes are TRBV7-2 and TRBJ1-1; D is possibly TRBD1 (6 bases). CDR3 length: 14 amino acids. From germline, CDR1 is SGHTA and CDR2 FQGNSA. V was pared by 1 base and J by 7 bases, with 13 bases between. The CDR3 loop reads CASSLGPGEYEAFF. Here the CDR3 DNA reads TGTGCCAGCAGCTTAGGGCCAGGGGAGTATGAAGCTTTCTTT. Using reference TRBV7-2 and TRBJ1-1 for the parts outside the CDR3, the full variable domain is GAGVSQSPSNKVTEKGKDVELRCDPISGHTALYWYRQSLGQGLEFLIYFQGNSAPDKSGLPSDRFSAERTGGSVSTLTIQRTQQEDSAVYLCASSLGPGEYEAFFGQGTRLTVV.

The CDR3 sequence: CASSLGAVNEQFF. The CDR3 DNA follows: TGTGCCAGCAGCTTGGGGGCGGTCAATGAGCAGTTCTTC. The chain couples TRBV7-3 to TRBJ2-1, with a possible D match to TRBD1 (6 bases). The V gene's germline CDR1 is SGHTA and CDR2 FQGTGA. With 3 bases removed from V and 6 bases from J, the gap between germline ends came to 9 bases. The CDR3 loop spans 13 amino acids.

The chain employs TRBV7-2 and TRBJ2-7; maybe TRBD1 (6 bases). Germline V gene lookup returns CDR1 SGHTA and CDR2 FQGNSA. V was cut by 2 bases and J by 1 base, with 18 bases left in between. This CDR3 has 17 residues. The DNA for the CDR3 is TGTGCCAGCAGCTTAATCAGGCTGTCAGGGGTTTCCTACGAGCAGTACTTC. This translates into CASSLIRLSGVSYEQYF.

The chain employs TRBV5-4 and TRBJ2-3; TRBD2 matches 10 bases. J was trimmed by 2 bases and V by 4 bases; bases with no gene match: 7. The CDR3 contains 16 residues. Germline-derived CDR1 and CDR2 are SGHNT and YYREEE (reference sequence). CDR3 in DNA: TGTGCCAGCAGCGACCTAGCGGGGGACTACACAGATACGCAGTATTTT. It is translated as CASSDLAGDYTDTQYF.

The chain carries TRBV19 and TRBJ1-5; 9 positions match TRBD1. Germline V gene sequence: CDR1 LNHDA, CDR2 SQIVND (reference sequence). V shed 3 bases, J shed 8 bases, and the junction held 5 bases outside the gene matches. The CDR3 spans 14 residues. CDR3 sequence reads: CASSMRQGEEPQHF. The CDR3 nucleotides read TGTGCCAGTAGTATGCGACAGGGGGAAGAGCCCCAGCATTTT. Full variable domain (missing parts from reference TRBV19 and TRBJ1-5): DGGITQSPKYLFRKEGQNVTLSCEQNLNHDAMYWYRQDPGQGLRLIYYSQIVNDFQKGDIAEGYSVSREKKESFPLTVTSAQKNPTAFYLCASSMRQGEEPQHFGDGTRLSIL.

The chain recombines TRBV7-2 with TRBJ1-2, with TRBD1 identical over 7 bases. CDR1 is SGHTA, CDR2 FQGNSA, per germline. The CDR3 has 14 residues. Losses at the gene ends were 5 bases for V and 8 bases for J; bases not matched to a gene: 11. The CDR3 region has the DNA TGTGCCAGCAGCCCTTATAACACAGGGGACGGCTACACCTTC. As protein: CASSPYNTGDGYTF. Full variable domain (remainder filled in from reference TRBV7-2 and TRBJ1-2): GAGVSQSPSNKVTEKGKDVELRCDPISGHTALYWYRQSLGQGLEFLIYFQGNSAPDKSGLPSDRFSAERTGGSVSTLTIQRTQQEDSAVYLCASSPYNTGDGYTFGSGTRLTVV.

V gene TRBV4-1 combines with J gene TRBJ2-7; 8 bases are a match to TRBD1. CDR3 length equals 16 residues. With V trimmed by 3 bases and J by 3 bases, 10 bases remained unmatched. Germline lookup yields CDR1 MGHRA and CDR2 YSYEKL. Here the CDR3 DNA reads TGCGCCAGCAGCCAGGATGGGAACAGGGGGAGCTACGAGCAGTACTTC. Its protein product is CASSQDGNRGSYEQYF.

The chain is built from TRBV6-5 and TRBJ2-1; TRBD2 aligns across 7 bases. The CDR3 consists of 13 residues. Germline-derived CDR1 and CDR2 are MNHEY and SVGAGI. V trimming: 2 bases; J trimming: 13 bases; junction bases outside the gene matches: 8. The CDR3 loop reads CASSYAGLPNQFF. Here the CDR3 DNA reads TGTGCCAGCAGTTACGCGGGACTACCGAATCAGTTCTTC.

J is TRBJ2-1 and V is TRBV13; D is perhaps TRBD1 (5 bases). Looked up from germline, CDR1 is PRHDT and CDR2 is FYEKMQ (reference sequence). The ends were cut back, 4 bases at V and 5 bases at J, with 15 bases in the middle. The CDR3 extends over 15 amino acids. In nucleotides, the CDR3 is TGTGCCAGCAGCTATTTAGGGGTGTCTCACAATGAGCAGTTCTTC. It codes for CASSYLGVSHNEQFF.

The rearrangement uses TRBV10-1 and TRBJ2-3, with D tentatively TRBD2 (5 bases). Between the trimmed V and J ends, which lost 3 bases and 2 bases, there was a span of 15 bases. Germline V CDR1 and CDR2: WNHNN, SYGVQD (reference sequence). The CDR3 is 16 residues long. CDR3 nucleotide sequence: TGCGCCAGCAGTGATCGGGCTTCCGGACTCACAGATACGCAGTATTTT. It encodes CASSDRASGLTDTQYF.

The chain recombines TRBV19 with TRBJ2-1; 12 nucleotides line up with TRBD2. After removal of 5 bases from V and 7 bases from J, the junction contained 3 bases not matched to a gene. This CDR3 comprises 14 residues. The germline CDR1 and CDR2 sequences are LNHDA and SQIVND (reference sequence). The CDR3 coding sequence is TGTGCCAGTAGTGGACTAGCGGGGCCTAATGAGCAGTTCTTC. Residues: CASSGLAGPNEQFF.

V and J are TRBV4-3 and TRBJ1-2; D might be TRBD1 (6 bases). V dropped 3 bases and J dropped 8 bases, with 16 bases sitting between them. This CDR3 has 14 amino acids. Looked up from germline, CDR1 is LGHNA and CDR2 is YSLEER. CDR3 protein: CASSHVQGPEGYTF. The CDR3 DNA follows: TGCGCCAGCAGCCACGTACAGGGTCCCGAGGGCTACACCTTC.

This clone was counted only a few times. The CDR3 protein is CASSQDLAEPQHF. The CDR3 DNA follows: TGTGCCAGCAGCCAAGATTTGGCAGAGCCCCAGCATTTT. The rearrangement uses TRBV4-2 and TRBJ1-5; D not certain. The CDR3 totals 13 residues. Germline CDR1 and CDR2: LGHNA and YNFKEQ. The V and J ends lost 0 bases and 8 bases respectively, with 8 bases between them.

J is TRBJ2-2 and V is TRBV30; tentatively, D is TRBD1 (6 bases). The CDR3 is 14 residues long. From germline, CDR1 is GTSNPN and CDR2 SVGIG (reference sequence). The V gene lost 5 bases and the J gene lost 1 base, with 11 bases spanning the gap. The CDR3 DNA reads TGTGCCTGGCAGCTAGGGGGGAACACCGGGGAGCTGTTTTTT. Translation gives CAWQLGGNTGELFF.

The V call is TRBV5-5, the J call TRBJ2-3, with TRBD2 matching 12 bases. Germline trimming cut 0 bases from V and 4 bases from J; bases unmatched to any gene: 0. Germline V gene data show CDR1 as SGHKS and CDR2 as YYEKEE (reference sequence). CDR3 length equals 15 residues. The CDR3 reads CASSLGLAGADTQYF. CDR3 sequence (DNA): TGTGCCAGCAGCTTGGGACTAGCGGGGGCAGATACGCAGTATTTT.

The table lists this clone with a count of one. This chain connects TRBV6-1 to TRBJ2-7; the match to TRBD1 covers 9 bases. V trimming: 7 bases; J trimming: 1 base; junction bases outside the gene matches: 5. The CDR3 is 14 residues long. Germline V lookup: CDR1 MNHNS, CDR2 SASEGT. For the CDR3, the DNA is TGTGCCAGCACGACCGGGACAGGGTCCTACGAGCAGTACTTC. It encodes CASTTGTGSYEQYF.

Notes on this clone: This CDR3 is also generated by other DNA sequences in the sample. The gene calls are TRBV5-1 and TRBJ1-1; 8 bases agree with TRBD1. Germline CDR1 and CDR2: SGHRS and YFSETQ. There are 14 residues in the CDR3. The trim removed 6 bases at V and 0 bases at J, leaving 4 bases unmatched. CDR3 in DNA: TGCGCCAGCAATCCAGGGGGCTTGAACACTGAAGCTTTCTTT. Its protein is CASNPGGLNTEAFF.

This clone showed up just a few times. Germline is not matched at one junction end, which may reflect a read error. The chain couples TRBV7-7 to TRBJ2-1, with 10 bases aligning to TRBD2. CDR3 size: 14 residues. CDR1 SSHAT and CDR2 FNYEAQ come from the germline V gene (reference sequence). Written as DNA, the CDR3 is TGTGCTAGCAGCCCTCTAGCGGGGGACAGTGAGCAGTTCTTC. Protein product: CASSPLAGDSEQFF.

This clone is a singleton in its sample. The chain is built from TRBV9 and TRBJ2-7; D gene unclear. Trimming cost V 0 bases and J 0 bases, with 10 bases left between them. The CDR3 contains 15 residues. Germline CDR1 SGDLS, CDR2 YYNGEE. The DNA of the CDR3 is TGTGCCAGCAGCGTAGGGGCATCCTCCTCCTACGAGCAGTACTTC. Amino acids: CASSVGASSSYEQYF. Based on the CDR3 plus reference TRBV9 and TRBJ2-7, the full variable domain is DSGVTQTPKHLITATGQRVTLRCSPRSGDLSVYWYQQSLDQGLQFLIQYYNGEERAKGNILERFSAQQFPDLHSELNLSSLELGDSALYFCASSVGASSSYEQYFGPGTRLTVT.